This TCR beta chain was sequenced during a study of T cell responses to AZD1222 COVID-19 vaccine. General study points: Repertoire sampling was restricted to post-peak T cell response timepoints. Baseline antibody screening turned up just a handful of seropositive AZD1222 recipients. Spike-specific TCR breadth and depth went up after people got two AZD1222 doses.

Points on this clone: Its matching antigen is unknown.

Some clones are missing from TCRdb's copy, which holds only in-frame ones; the method was immunoSEQ multiplex PCR. The table records about 130,000 clones, around 94% of them present only once. This CDR3 has 12 residues. Germline V lookup: CDR1 GTSNPN, CDR2 SVGIG (reference sequence). Trimming left V 2 bases short and J 7 bases short, with 11 bases between. V and J are TRBV30 and TRBJ1-2; D is ambiguous. The sequence was collected from an adult in good health. The sample in question was peripheral blood, obtained on day 0 of AZD1222 vaccination. The CDR3 region is CAWSRWDGGYTF. DNA of the CDR3: TGTGCCTGGAGTAGATGGGATGGTGGCTACACCTTC.